This TCR beta chain was sequenced for a study of Ad26.COV2.S vaccination and SARS-CoV-2 variants (dated by TCRdb to 2020 to 2023). The study in broad terms: Vaccine-arm donors were drawn from COV1001, a multicentre, randomized, double-blind, placebo-controlled phase I-IIa trial of Ad26.COV2.S in healthy adults. Ad26.COV2.S was administered intramuscularly at 5 x 10^10 or 1 x 10^11 viral particles, either as a single shot or as two shots given 56 days apart. TCRbeta repertoire sequencing was used to assess the specificity and breadth of SARS-CoV-2-reactive T cell receptors after Ad26.COV2.S vaccination. A total of 32 samples were included in the TCR-sequenced set, comprising some 20 Ad26.COV2.S vaccine recipients, 5 placebo recipients and 8 SARS-CoV-2 convalescent individuals. Trial participants were randomized into five groups of five, in which low-dose or high-dose Ad26.COV2.S was given once or twice, or placebo was given on both occasions. Blinding of investigators to trial group allocation was maintained during experiments and outcome assessment. General study outcomes and caveats: After vaccination, substantial breadth of spike-specific CD8+ and CD4+ T cell responses was reported. It was noted by the authors that total T cell responses may have been underestimated by the TCR breadth and depth analyses. Non-spike TCR breadth was comparable between vaccine and placebo recipients, consistent with the vaccine containing only spike. The study lacked the statistical power to compare responses across vaccine doses or regimens. Spike-specific TCR breadth was higher in Ad26.COV2.S recipients than in placebo recipients (P = 0.0014).

The treatment or condition label for this specimen denotes: over 15 received Ad26.COV2.S at low or high dose, single or two shots; about 5 received placebo; per-sample allocation not given. For vaccine and placebo recipients, repertoires were sequenced using samples collected on day 63 after the first injection. Between 29 July and 7 August 2020, Cohort 1b enrolled around 25 adults aged 18-55 years at one site in Boston, USA. Ad26.COV2.S was a replication-incompetent adenovirus type 26 vector expressing a prefusion-stabilized SARS-CoV-2 spike protein from the original Wuhan strain. TCRbeta CDR3 regions were sequenced with the immunoSEQ Assay. After extraction, genomic DNA underwent amplification by bias-controlled multiplex PCR, followed by high-throughput sequencing. In the original analysis: To quantify the absolute abundance of each unique TCRbeta CDR3 region, sequences were collapsed and filtered. T cell fraction was estimated by normalization of TCRbeta template counts to usable DNA, with usable DNA being measured through amplification of reference genes present in all nucleated cells. Repertoire TCRs were annotated as SARS-CoV-2-specific when V gene, CDR3 amino acid sequence and J gene were exactly matched to a known reactive TCR set. The reference SARS-CoV-2 TCR set was derived from MIRA and filtered for enrichment in COVID-19-positive ImmuneCODE repertoires, a step that removed public or cross-reactive TCRs. Drawing on the MIRA antigens, annotated TCRs were analysed further at the level of specific ORF or position within ORF. Breadth was defined as annotated unique rearrangements over total unique productive rearrangements; depth was the summed frequency of those rearrangements. Group comparisons of TCR breadth used two-sided Wilcoxon rank-sum tests. TCRdb stores this immuneACCESS table with in-frame sequences only. Part of the clones is absent; in the studies checked, under half of the shortfall reflects unresolved V genes, and no reason is known for the rest. That table supplies the V and J calls and clone size; D and trimming were determined from the DNA. This sample has 440,000 or so clones in its table, and about 90% of those were observed once. Roughly 3.9% of the sample is in the top ten clones.

CDR1 and CDR2 (MNHEY, SVGEGT) derive from the germline V gene. Trimming leaves V shorter by 0 bases and J shorter by 4 bases, with the junction holding 4 bases beyond the gene matches. The CDR3, from cysteine to phenylalanine, totals 18 residues. CDR3 DNA is the only sequence kept; it has 54 bases, read in frame from the first base. On this clone: Its antigen remains unidentified. Base qualities are not at hand, and no much larger clone is one base apart.

The clonotype was recovered from a person aged 18 to 65 who received the Ad26.COV2.S COVID-19 vaccine or a placebo. The V and J segments used are TRBV6-2 or TRBV6-3 and TRBJ2-1; TRBD2 aligns with 15 central bases. The material was peripheral blood, obtained in a trial of Ad26.COV2.S vaccine versus placebo. The CDR3 region has the sequence CASSYSGLAGGGYNEQFF. Read as DNA, the sequence is TGTGCCAGCAGTTACTCGGGACTAGCGGGAGGTGGGTACAATGAGCAGTTCTTC.